This TCR beta chain was documented in a study of T cells in Graves' hyperthyroidism and ophthalmopathy. RNA transcripts were the template for amplifying TCR beta CDR3 regions. Primed by the HTBI set, a first-round RT-PCR was run on the TCR CDR3. One entry per CDR3 protein results from TCRdb running MiXCR on the multiplex PCR reads. Of tens of thousands of distinct CDR3 sequences listed, 45% to 65% are singletons. The CDR3 contains 14 residues. Germline V gene sequence: CDR1 SGHTA, CDR2 FQGNSA. The V end lost 3 bases, the J end lost 5 bases, and 13 bases lay between the germline ends. Together with thyroid ultrasound, orbital computed tomography, serum thyroxine and TRAb, clinical symptoms were used for diagnoses.

The sample was peripheral blood or thyroid tissue (not recorded which). J is TRBJ1-1 and V is TRBV7-2; D not certain. This clonotype was sampled from a man between 18 and 29 years old with Graves' hyperthyroidism. The CDR3 reads CASSLRVPGTEAFF. The DNA for the CDR3 is TGTGCCAGCAGCTTGCGGGTGCCGGGAACTGAAGCTTTCTTT.